A single sample gave rise to the 26 T cell receptor beta chains below, sequenced in a study of CD8 T cells in ankylosing spondylitis. TCRdb passed the 5' RACE reads through MiXCR, listing each CDR3 protein once. The sample consists of 300,000 to 400,000 distinct CDR3 sequences, 11% of them appearing once. Source material: blood, either unsorted or a sorted T cell fraction (not recorded which). The receptor source for this set is a female donor with ankylosing spondylitis or in good health (not recorded which).

This clonotype appeared a few times. CDR3 amino acids: CASSLEPGRAGGELFF. The DNA for the CDR3 is TGTGCCAGCAGCTTAGAACCGGGACGAGCCGGCGGGGAGCTGTTTTTT. The chain links TRBV7-2 to TRBJ2-2; possibly TRBD1 or TRBD2 for D (5 bases each). The germline V and J ends were trimmed by 1 base and 7 bases, with 16 bases remaining between them. Germline CDR1 and CDR2: SGHTA and FQGNSA. The CDR3 is 16 residues long.

This clonotype came up many times. The chain carries TRBV20-1 and TRBJ2-2; D is uncertain. The CDR3 is made up of 12 amino acids. V shed 3 bases and J shed 6 bases, with 8 bases lying between them. CDR1 and CDR2 (germline): DFQATT, SNEGSKA (reference sequence). CDR3 amino acids: CSARVPPGELFF. CDR3 bases: TGCAGTGCTAGGGTCCCACCCGGGGAGCTGTTTTTT.

In this sample, this clonotype turned up many times. The chain uses TRBV29-1 and TRBJ2-7; 7 positions agree with TRBD1. V trimming: 4 bases; J trimming: 3 bases; junction bases outside the gene matches: 6. Germline V gives CDR1 SQVTM, CDR2 ANQGSEA. The CDR3 extends over 13 amino acids. DNA of the CDR3: TGCAGCGTTGGACAGGGCCGAGGCTACGAGCAGTACTTC. It yields the protein CSVGQGRGYEQYF.

Many counts were recorded for this clonotype. The chain joins TRBV20-1 to TRBJ1-4; D gene unclear. Germline CDR1 and CDR2: DFQATT and SNEGSKA (reference sequence). The V end lost 1 base, the J end lost 0 bases, and 6 bases lay between the germline ends. The CDR3 contains 14 residues. The CDR3 here is CSARGWATNEKLFF. CDR3 coding DNA: TGCAGTGCTAGAGGGTGGGCAACTAATGAAAAACTGTTTTTT.

The V call is TRBV5-1, the J call TRBJ2-5; 7 bases match TRBD1. The J segment lost 4 bases and the V segment lost 0 bases, leaving 9 bases of the junction unmatched. The CDR3 runs 16 residues. Germline V gene sequence: CDR1 SGHRS, CDR2 YFSETQ. The CDR3: CASSLVRSGGAETQYF. CDR3 coding DNA: TGCGCCAGCAGCTTGGTCAGGTCAGGGGGTGCAGAGACCCAGTACTTC.

In this sample, this clonotype turned up many times. CDR3 region: CASSEHSSGHYEQYF. DNA for the CDR3: TGTGCCAGCAGTGAGCATTCTAGCGGTCACTACGAGCAGTACTTC. The V and J genes are TRBV25-1 and TRBJ2-7; the match to TRBD2 covers 7 bases. With 3 bases clipped from V and 3 bases from J, the junction kept 8 bases outside the gene matches. The CDR3 runs 15 residues. Germline V gene data show CDR1 as MGHDK and CDR2 as SYGVNS.

The chain employs TRBV19 and TRBJ2-2; possibly TRBD2 for D (6 bases). Germline V gives CDR1 LNHDA, CDR2 SQIVND (reference sequence). V lost 1 base, J lost 13 bases, and 10 bases lay in between. The CDR3 loop spans 12 amino acids. The CDR3 nucleotides are TGTGCCAGTAGTATAGGGCAGGGAGGGCTGTTTTTT. As protein: CASSIGQGGLFF.

This clonotype was seen at least ten times. One end of the junction does not line up with germline, which may come from a read error. The chain uses TRBV9 and TRBJ2-2; D ambiguous. The CDR3 sequence is 12 residues long. Per germline, CDR1 SGDLS and CDR2 YYNGEE. DNA for the CDR3: TGCGCCAGCAGTGTGGACACCGGGGAGCTGTTTTTT. Its protein is CASSVDTGELFF.

This clonotype occurred many times. The chain joins TRBV20-1 to TRBJ2-5; 7 bases map to TRBD2. The CDR3 length is 13 residues. From germline, CDR1 is DFQATT and CDR2 SNEGSKA (reference sequence). V was clipped by 3 bases and J by 4 bases; unmatched bases: 5. CDR3 nucleotide sequence: TGCAGTGCTAGTGCGGGAGCTTCAGAGACCCAGTACTTC. It yields the protein CSASAGASETQYF.

This clonotype has a handful of counts. CDR3 nucleotides: TGCAGTGCTCCCCCGGCGACCCAAAACCTGGGGCATAATTCACCCCTCCACTTT. Its protein product is CSAPPATQNLGHNSPLHF. The chain combines TRBV20-1 with TRBJ1-6, with a weak D call TRBD1 (5 bases). The CDR3 has 18 amino acids. The V gene lost 5 bases and the J gene lost 5 bases, with 25 bases spanning the gap. CDR1 DFQATT and CDR2 SNEGSKA come from the germline V gene (reference sequence).

This chain links TRBV20-1 with TRBJ2-3; TRBD1 agrees at 8 bases. The CDR3 has 16 amino acids. Germline values: CDR1 DFQATT, CDR2 SNEGSKA (reference sequence). Trimming removed 0 bases from V and 2 bases from J; junction bases left unmatched: 7. CDR3 coding DNA: TGCAGTGCTAGAGAAGGAAGGGACAGGTACACAGATACGCAGTATTTT. Protein product: CSAREGRDRYTDTQYF.

The chain joins TRBV20-1 to TRBJ2-1; 10 bases are shared with TRBD2. The CDR3 totals 15 residues. Germline CDR1 is DFQATT and CDR2 is SNEGSKA (reference sequence). V dropped 6 bases and J dropped 5; count of bases not matched to a gene: 10. CDR3 DNA: TGCAGTGCCCCAAAAGCGGGAGGGAGGAACAATGAGCAGTTCTTC. It specifies CSAPKAGGRNNEQFF.

The chain uses TRBV5-1 and TRBJ2-3; TRBD1 matches at 7 bases. The junction had 14 bases not matched to a gene; V was cut back by 9 bases and J by 4 bases. Germline V lookup: CDR1 SGHRS, CDR2 YFSETQ. CDR3 length: 15 residues. For the CDR3, the DNA is TGCGCCAAATCCGGGCAGGGGGTTTTGGCAGATACGCAGTATTTT. Encoded protein: CAKSGQGVLADTQYF.

This clonotype came up many times. This sequence joins TRBV12-3 or TRBV12-4 and TRBJ2-1, with unresolved D. Trimming took off 7 bases at V and 8 bases at J, with 24 bases between the two ends. CDR3 length: 16 residues. This chain's CDR3 is CASNLQVLGKMDEQFF. In nucleotides, the CDR3 is TGTGCCAGCAACCTGCAGGTACTGGGGAAAATGGATGAGCAGTTCTTC.

The chain couples TRBV7-9 to TRBJ2-7, with D perhaps TRBD2 (6 bases). Germline CDR1 SEHNR, CDR2 FQNEAQ (reference sequence). This CDR3 spans 14 amino acids. The V end lost 5 bases, the J end lost 1 base, and 12 bases lay between the germline ends. This chain's CDR3 is CASSIPGTSYEQYF. CDR3 in DNA: TGTGCCAGCAGCATACCCGGGACTTCCTACGAGCAGTACTTC. The full variable domain, completed using reference TRBV7-9 and TRBJ2-7, is DTGVSQNPRHKITKRGQNVTFRCDPISEHNRLYWYRQTLGQGPEFLTYFQNEAQLEKSRLLSDRFSAERPKGSFSTLEIQRTEQGDSAMYLCASSIPGTSYEQYFGPGTRLTVT.

The sample holds many counts of this clonotype. The chain couples TRBV14 to TRBJ1-2; D call uncertain. The ends were cut back, 1 base at V and 4 bases at J, with 4 bases in the middle. Germline V gene data show CDR1 as SGHDN and CDR2 as FVKESK. The length of the CDR3 is 12 residues. The CDR3 sequence is CASSQGLYGYTF. For the CDR3, the DNA is TGTGCCAGCAGCCAAGGACTCTATGGCTACACCTTC.

The rearrangement joins TRBV10-3 to TRBJ2-7; possible D gene TRBD2, 7 bases. The CDR3 length is 13 residues. V lost 8 bases, J lost 0 bases, and 11 bases lay in between. Germline V CDR1 and CDR2: ENHRY, SYGVKD. In DNA, the CDR3 is TGTGCCATCGGGGGAGGGGGCTCCTACGAGCAGTACTTC. Translation: CAIGGGGSYEQYF.

The chain is built from TRBV29-1 and TRBJ2-7; 9 nucleotides agree with TRBD1. After removal of 7 bases from V and 0 bases from J, the junction contained 7 bases not matched to a gene. Germline V gene data show CDR1 as SQVTM and CDR2 as ANQGSEA. The CDR3 contains 14 residues. The CDR3 reads CSALLQGASYEQYV. CDR3 nucleotides: TGCAGCGCTCTGCTACAGGGGGCCTCCTACGAGCAGTACGTC.

This chain connects TRBV7-6 to TRBJ2-3, with 13 bases matching TRBD2. With V trimmed by 2 bases and J by 6 bases, 11 bases remained unmatched. This CDR3 spans 18 amino acids. The V gene's germline CDR1 is SGHVS and CDR2 FNYEAQ. CDR3 amino acids: CASSLRAKLAGGSDTQYF. CDR3 sequence (DNA): TGTGCCAGCAGCTTAAGGGCGAAACTAGCGGGAGGGTCGGATACGCAGTATTTT.

The V call is TRBV6-6, the J call TRBJ1-2; maybe TRBD1 (6 bases). Germline loops: CDR1 MNHNY, CDR2 SVGAGI (reference sequence). The germline V and J ends were trimmed by 6 bases and 6 bases, with 14 bases remaining between them. This CDR3 spans 13 amino acids. CDR3: CASSRDKGDGYTF. DNA of the CDR3: TGTGCCAGCAGCCGGGACAAGGGTGATGGCTACACCTTC.

This clonotype was detected many times. This chain uses TRBV20-1 with TRBJ2-3; D unresolved. V shed 3 bases and J shed 3 bases, with 1 base lying between them. Germline-derived CDR1 and CDR2 are DFQATT and SNEGSKA (reference sequence). The length of the CDR3 is 10 residues. CDR3 protein: CSARTDTQYF. CDR3 in DNA: TGCAGTGCTAGGACAGATACGCAGTATTTT.

V and J are TRBV5-1 and TRBJ1-1; 8 bases match TRBD1. The CDR3 runs to 16 residues. V shed 1 base and J 4 bases; nucleotides not matched to a gene: 9. In germline, CDR1 is SGHRS, CDR2 YFSETQ. The DNA for the CDR3 is TGCGCCAGCAGCTTGAGACAGGGGCGAAGCTCCACTGAAGCTTTCTTT. This codes for CASSLRQGRSSTEAFF.

This clonotype showed up many times. The chain has TRBV11-2 and TRBJ2-1; D is unresolved. Germline CDR1 and CDR2: SGHAT and FQNNGV. Deletions cut 2 bases from V and 0 bases from J, with 11 bases between. There are 16 residues in the CDR3. The CDR3 coding sequence is TGTGCCAGCAGCTTAAGTCCTGTAAGCTCCTACAATGAGCAGTTCTTC. It codes for CASSLSPVSSYNEQFF.

In its sample, this clonotype was seen a few times. The chain links TRBV5-6 to TRBJ2-4; 8 bases fit TRBD1. Per germline, CDR1 SGHDT and CDR2 YYEEEE. Trimming took 3 bases from V and 1 from J; bases not matched to a gene: 15. There are 19 residues in the CDR3. The CDR3 DNA is TGTGCCAGCAGCTATTGGAGGGGATGGCAGGGGGCGGCCAAAAACATTCAGTACTTC. Its translation: CASSYWRGWQGAAKNIQYF.

This clonotype was found many times. The CDR3, as DNA: TGCAGTGGGGGAGAGGGGATCCAGAATAATTCACCCCTCCACTTT. Protein: CSGGEGIQNNSPLHF. The chain links TRBV20-1 to TRBJ1-6; TRBD1 is a possible D gene (5 bases). CDR3 length equals 15 residues. Germline CDR1 reads DFQATT; CDR2 reads SNEGSKA (reference sequence). V was pared by 7 bases and J by 5 bases, with 18 bases between.

This clonotype was seen many times. The rearrangement uses TRBV20-1 and TRBJ1-3; D ambiguous. V was clipped by 0 bases and J by 1 base, with 7 bases between them. Per germline, CDR1 DFQATT and CDR2 SNEGSKA (reference sequence). The CDR3 runs to 14 residues. The CDR3 DNA sequence: TGCAGTGCTAGAGATCCGAATTCTGGAAACACCATATATTTT. Amino acids: CSARDPNSGNTIYF.